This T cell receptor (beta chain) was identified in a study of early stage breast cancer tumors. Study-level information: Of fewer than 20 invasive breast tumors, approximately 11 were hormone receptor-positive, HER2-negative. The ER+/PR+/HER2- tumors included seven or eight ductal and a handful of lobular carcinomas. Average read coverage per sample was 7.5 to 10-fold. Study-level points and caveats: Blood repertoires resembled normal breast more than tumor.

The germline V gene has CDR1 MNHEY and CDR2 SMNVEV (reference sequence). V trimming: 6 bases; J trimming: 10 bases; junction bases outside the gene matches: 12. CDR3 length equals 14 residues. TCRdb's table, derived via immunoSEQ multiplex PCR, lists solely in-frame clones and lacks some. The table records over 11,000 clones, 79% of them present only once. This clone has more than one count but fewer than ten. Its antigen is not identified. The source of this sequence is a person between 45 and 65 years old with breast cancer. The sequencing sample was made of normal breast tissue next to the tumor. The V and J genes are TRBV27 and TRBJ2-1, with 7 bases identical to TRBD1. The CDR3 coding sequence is TGTGCCAGCAGCCCACTCAAAACAGGGGCCGAGCAGTTCTTC. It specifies CASSPLKTGAEQFF.